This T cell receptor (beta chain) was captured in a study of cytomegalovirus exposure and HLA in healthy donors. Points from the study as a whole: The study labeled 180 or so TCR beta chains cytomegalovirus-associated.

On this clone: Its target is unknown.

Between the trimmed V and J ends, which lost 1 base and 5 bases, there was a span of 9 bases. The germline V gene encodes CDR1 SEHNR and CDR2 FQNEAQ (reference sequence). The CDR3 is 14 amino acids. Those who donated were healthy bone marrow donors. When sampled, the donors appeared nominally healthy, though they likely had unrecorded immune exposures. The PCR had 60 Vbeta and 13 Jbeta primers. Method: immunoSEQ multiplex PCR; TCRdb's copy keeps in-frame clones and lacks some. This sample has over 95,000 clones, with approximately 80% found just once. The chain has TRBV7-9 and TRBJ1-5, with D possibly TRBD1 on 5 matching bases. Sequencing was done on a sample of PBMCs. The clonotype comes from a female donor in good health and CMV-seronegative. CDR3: CASSLGQTHQPQHF. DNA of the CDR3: TGTGCCAGCAGCTTAGGACAGACTCATCAGCCCCAGCATTTT.